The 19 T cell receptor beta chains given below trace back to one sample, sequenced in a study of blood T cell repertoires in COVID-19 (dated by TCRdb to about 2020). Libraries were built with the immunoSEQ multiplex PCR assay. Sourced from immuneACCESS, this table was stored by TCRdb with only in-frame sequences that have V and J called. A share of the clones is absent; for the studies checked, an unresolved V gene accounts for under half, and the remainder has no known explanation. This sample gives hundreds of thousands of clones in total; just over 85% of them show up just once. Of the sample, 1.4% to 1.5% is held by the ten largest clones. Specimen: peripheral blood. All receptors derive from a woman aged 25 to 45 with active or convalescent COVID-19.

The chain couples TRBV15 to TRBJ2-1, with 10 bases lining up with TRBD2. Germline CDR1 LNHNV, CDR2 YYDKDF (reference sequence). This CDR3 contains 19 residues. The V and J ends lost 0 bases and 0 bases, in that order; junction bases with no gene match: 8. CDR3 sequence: CATSRDSGGIKSSYNEQFF. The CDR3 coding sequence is TGTGCCACCAGCAGAGATAGCGGGGGGATCAAGAGCTCCTACAATGAGCAGTTCTTC.

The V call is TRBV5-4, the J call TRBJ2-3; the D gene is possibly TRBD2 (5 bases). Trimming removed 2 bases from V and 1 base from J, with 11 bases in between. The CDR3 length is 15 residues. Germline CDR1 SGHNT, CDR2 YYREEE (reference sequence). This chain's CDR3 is CASSLAPGGTDTQYF. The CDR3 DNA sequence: TGTGCCAGCAGCTTAGCCCCCGGGGGCACAGATACGCAGTATTTT. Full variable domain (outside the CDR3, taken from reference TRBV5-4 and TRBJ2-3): ETGVTQSPTHLIKTRGQQVTLRCSSQSGHNTVSWYQQALGQGPQFIFQYYREEENGRGNFPPRFSGLQFPNYSSELNVNALELDDSALYLCASSLAPGGTDTQYFGPGTRLTVL.

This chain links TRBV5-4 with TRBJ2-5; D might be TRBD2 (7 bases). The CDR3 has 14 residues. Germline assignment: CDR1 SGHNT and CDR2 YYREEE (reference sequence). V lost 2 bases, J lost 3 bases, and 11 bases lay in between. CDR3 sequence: CASSFRGAEETQYF. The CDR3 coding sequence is TGTGCCAGCAGCTTCCGGGGGGCCGAAGAGACCCAGTACTTC.

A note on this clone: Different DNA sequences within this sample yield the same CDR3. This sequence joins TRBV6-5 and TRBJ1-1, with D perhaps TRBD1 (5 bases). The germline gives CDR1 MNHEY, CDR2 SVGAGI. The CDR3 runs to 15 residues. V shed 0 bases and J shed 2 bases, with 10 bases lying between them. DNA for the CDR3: TGTGCCAGCAGTTACTCTAGCAGGGTTAACACTGAAGCTTTCTTT. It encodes CASSYSSRVNTEAFF.

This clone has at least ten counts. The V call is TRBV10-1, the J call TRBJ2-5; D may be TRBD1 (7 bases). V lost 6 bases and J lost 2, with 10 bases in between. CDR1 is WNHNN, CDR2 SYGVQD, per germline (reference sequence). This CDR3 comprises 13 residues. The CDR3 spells CASSQGGQETQYF. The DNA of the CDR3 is TGCGCCAGCAGCCAGGGGGGACAAGAGACCCAGTACTTC.

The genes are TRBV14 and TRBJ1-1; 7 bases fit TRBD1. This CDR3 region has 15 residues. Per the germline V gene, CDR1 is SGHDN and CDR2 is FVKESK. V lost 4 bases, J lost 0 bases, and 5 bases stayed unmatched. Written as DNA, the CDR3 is TGTGCCAGCAGCCCAACCGGGACAGTGAACACTGAAGCTTTCTTT. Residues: CASSPTGTVNTEAFF.

As DNA, the CDR3 is TGTGCCAGCTCACCACCGGGCCAGATAAACACTGAAGCTTTCTTT. This translates into CASSPPGQINTEAFF. V gene TRBV18 combines with J gene TRBJ1-1; D uncertain. This CDR3 is built from 15 residues. V lost 0 bases and J 2 bases, leaving 10 bases between the germline ends. Germline values: CDR1 KGHSH, CDR2 LQKENI. Full variable domain (remainder filled in from reference TRBV18 and TRBJ1-1): NAGVMQNPRHLVRRRGQEARLRCSPMKGHSHVYWYRQLPEEGLKFMVYLQKENIIDESGMPKERFSAEFPKEGPSILRIQQVVRGDSAAYFCASSPPGQINTEAFFGQGTRLTVV.

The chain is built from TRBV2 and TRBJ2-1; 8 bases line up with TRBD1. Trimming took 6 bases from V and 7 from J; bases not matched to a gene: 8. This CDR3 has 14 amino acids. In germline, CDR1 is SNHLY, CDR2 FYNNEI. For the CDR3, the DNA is TGTGCCAGCAGCGTCACAGGGGGTTCTAATGAGCAGTTCTTC. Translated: CASSVTGGSNEQFF.

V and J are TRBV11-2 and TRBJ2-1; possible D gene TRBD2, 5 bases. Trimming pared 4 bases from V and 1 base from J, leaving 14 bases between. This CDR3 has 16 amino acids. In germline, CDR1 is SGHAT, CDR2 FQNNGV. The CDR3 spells CASSSVEGVSYNEQFF. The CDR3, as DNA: TGTGCCAGCAGCTCGGTTGAGGGTGTTTCCTACAATGAGCAGTTCTTC.

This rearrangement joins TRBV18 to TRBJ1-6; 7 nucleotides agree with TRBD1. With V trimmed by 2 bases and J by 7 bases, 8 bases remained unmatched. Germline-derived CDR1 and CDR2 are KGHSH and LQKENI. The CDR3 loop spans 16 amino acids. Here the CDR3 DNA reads TGTGCCAGCTCACCAGCAGGACAGGTTTTCAATTCACCCCTCCACTTT. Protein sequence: CASSPAGQVFNSPLHF.

The DNA for the CDR3 is TGTGCCACCAGCGCCCAAACCGGGAGCACAAGGTCTGGCTACACCTTC. Protein: CATSAQTGSTRSGYTF. This chain joins TRBV15 and TRBJ1-2; D gene unclear. The CDR3 sequence is 16 residues long. From germline, CDR1 is LNHNV and CDR2 YYDKDF (reference sequence). The V end was cut by 5 bases, the J end by 7 bases, with 23 bases between.

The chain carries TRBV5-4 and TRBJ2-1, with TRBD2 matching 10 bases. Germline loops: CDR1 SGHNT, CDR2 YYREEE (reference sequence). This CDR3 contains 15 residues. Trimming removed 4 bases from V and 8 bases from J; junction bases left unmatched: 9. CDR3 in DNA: TGTGCCAGCAGCCTCCCACTAGCGGGGAGAGATGAGCAGTTCTTC. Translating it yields CASSLPLAGRDEQFF.

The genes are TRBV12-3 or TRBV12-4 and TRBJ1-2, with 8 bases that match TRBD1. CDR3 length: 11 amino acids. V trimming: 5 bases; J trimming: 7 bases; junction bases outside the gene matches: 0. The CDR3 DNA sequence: TGTGCCAGCAGTGACAGGGGTGGCTACACCTTC. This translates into CASSDRGGYTF.

The CDR3 bases are TGTGCCAGCAGGAGGGAACAGGGCGCGAACACTGAAGCTTTCTTT. Translation: CASRREQGANTEAFF. V and J are TRBV9 and TRBJ1-1; possibly TRBD1 for D (6 bases). CDR1 is SGDLS and CDR2 is YYNGEE in the germline V gene. V dropped 5 bases and J dropped 1 base, with 15 bases sitting between them. The CDR3 loop spans 15 amino acids. The complete variable domain, with remaining parts taken from reference TRBV9 and TRBJ1-1, reads DSGVTQTPKHLITATGQRVTLRCSPRSGDLSVYWYQQSLDQGLQFLIQYYNGEERAKGNILERFSAQQFPDLHSELNLSSLELGDSALYFCASRREQGANTEAFFGQGTRLTVV.

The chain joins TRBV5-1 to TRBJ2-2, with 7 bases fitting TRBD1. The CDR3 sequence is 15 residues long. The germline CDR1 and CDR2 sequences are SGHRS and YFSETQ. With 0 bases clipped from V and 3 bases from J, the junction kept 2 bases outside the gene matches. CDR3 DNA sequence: TGCGCCAGCAGCTTGGAAGGGGGCCACACCGGGGAGCTGTTTTTT. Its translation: CASSLEGGHTGELFF.

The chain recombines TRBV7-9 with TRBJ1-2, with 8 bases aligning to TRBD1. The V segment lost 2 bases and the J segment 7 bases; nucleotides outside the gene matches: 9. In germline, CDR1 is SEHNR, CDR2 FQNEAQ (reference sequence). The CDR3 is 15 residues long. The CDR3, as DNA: TGTGCCAGCAGCTTAACCTCGACAGGGGCCGGTGGCTACACCTTC. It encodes CASSLTSTGAGGYTF.

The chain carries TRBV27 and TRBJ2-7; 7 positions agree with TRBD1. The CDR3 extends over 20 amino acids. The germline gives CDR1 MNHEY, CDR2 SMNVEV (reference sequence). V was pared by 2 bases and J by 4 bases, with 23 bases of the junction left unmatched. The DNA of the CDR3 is TGTGCCAGCAGTTTACTACCAACCCTGAGGGTAAGGGGGCCTGAGTACGAGCAGTACTTC. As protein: CASSLLPTLRVRGPEYEQYF.

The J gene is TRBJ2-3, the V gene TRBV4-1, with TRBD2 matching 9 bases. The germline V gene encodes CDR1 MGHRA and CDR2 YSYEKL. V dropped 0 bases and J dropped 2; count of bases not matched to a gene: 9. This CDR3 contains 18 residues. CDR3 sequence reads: CASSQDGGAGGTTDTQYF. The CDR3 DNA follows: TGCGCCAGCAGCCAAGATGGAGGGGCGGGGGGGACCACAGATACGCAGTATTTT.

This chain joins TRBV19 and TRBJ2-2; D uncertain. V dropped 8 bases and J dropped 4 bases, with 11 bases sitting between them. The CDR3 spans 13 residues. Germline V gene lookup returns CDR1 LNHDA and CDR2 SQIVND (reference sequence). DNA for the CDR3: TGTGCCAGTCGAAACTCTCTCACCGGGGAGCTGTTTTTT. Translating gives CASRNSLTGELFF. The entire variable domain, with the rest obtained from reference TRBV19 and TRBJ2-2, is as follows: DGGITQSPKYLFRKEGQNVTLSCEQNLNHDAMYWYRQDPGQGLRLIYYSQIVNDFQKGDIAEGYSVSREKKESFPLTVTSAQKNPTAFYLCASRNSLTGELFFGEGSRLTVL.